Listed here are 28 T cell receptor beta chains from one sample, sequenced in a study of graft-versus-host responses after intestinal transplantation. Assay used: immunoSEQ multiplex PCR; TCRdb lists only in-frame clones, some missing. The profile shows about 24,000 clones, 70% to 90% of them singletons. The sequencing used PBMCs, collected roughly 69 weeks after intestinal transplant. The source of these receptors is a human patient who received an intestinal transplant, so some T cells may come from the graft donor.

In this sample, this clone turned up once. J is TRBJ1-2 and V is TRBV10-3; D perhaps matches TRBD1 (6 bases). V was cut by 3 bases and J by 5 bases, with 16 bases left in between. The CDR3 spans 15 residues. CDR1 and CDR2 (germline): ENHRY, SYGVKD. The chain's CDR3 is CAISEPRGFLYGYTF. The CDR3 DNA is TGTGCCATCAGTGAACCCAGGGGATTTCTTTATGGCTACACCTTC.

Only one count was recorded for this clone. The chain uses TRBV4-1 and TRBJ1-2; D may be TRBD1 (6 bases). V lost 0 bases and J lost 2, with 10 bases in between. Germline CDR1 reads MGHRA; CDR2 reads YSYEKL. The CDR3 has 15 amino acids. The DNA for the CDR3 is TGCGCCAGCAGCCAAGATATGGGGGCGAACTATGGCTACACCTTC. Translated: CASSQDMGANYGYTF.

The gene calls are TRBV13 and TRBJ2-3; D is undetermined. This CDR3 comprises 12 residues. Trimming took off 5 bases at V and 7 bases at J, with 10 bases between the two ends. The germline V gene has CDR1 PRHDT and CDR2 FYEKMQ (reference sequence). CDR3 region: CASSPLKNTQYF. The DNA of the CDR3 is TGTGCCAGCAGCCCGCTCAAAAATACGCAGTATTTT.

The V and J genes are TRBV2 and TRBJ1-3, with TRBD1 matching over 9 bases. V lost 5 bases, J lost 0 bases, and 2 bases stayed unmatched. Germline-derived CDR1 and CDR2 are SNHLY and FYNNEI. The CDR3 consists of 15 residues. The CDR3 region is CASSRDRASGNTIYF. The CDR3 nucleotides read TGTGCCAGCAGTAGGGACAGGGCCTCTGGAAACACCATATATTTT.

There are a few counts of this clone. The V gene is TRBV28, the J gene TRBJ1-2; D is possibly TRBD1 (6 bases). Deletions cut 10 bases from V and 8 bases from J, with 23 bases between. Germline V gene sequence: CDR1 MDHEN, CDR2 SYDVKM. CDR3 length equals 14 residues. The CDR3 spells CATCGGARAAGYTF. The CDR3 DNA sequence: TGTGCCACCTGCGGGGGGGCACGGGCTGCGGGCTACACCTTC.

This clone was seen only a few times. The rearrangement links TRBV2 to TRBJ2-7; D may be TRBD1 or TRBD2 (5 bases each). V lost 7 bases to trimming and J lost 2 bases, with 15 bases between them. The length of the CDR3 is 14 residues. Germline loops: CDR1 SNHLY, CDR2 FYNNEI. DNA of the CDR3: TGTGCCAGCACAACCGGGACCGTACCCTACGAGCAGTACTTC. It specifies CASTTGTVPYEQYF.

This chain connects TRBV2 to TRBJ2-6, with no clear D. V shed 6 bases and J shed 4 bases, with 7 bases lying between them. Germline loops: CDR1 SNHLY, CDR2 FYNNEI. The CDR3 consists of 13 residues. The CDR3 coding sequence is TGTGCCAGCAGCCCCGCAGGGGCCAACGTCCTGACTTTC. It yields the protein CASSPAGANVLTF.

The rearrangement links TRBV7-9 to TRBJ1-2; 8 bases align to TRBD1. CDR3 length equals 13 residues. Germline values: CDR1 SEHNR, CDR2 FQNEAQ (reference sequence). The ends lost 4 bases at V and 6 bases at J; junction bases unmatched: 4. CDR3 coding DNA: TGTGCCAGCAGCTCGACAGGGGAGGATGGCTACACCTTC. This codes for CASSSTGEDGYTF. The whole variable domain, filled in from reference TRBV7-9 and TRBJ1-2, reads DTGVSQNPRHKITKRGQNVTFRCDPISEHNRLYWYRQTLGQGPEFLTYFQNEAQLEKSRLLSDRFSAERPKGSFSTLEIQRTEQGDSAMYLCASSSTGEDGYTFGSGTRLTVV.

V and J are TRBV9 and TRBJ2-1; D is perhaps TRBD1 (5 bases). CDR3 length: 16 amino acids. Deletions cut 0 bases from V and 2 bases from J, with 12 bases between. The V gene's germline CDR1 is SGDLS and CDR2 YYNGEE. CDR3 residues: CASSVDSAGTYNEQFF. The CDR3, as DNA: TGTGCCAGCAGCGTAGACAGCGCAGGGACCTACAATGAGCAGTTCTTC.

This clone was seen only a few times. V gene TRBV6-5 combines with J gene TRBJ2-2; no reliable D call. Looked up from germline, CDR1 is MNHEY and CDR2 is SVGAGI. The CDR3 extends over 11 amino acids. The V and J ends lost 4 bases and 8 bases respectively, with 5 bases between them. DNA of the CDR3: TGTGCCAGCAGTTGGGGTGGGGAGCTGTTTTTT. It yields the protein CASSWGGELFF.

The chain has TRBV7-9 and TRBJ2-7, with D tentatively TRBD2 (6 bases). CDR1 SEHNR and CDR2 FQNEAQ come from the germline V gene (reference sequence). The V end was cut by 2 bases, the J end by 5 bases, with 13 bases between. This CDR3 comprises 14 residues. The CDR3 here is CASSLTSRRNEQYF. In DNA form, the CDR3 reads TGTGCCAGCAGCTTAACTAGCCGTAGAAACGAGCAGTACTTC.

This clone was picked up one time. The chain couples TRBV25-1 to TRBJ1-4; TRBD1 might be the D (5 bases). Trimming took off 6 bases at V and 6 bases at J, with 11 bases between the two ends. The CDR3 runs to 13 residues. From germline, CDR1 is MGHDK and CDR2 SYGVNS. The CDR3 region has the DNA TGTGCCAGCAGCCGGGACGGCCATGAAAAACTGTTTTTT. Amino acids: CASSRDGHEKLFF.

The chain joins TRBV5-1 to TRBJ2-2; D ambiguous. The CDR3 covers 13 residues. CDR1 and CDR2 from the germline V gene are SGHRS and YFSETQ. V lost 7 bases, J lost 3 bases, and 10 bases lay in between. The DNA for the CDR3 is TGCGCCAGCCGTCGGGCAGACACCGGGGAGCTGTTTTTT. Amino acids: CASRRADTGELFF.

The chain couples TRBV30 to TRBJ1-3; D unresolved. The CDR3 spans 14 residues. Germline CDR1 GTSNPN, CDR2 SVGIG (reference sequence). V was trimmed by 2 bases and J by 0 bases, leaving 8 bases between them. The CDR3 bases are TGTGCCTGGAGTCGTCCGAGCTCTGGAAACACCATATATTTT. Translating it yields CAWSRPSSGNTIYF.

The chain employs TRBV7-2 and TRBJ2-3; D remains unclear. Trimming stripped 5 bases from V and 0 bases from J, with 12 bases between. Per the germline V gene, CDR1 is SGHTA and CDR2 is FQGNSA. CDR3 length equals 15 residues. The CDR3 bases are TGTGCCAGCAGCCAGGACGCATCTAGCACAGATACGCAGTATTTT. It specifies CASSQDASSTDTQYF.

This CDR3 reads CACSPLFAGGVNEQFF. The CDR3 coding sequence is TGTGCCTGCTCCCCCCTCTTTGCCGGAGGGGTCAATGAGCAGTTCTTC. This chain joins TRBV30 and TRBJ2-1, with D possibly TRBD2 on 6 matching bases. The CDR3 has 16 amino acids. Germline V gene data show CDR1 as GTSNPN and CDR2 as SVGIG (reference sequence). V shed 6 bases and J shed 6 bases, with 24 bases lying between them.

The DNA for the CDR3 is TGTGCCAGCAGCTACCAGGGATTGAACACTGAAGCTTTCTTT. Protein: CASSYQGLNTEAFF. This chain joins TRBV6-1 and TRBJ1-1; the D gene is possibly TRBD1 (5 bases). The germline V gene encodes CDR1 MNHNS and CDR2 SASEGT. V shed 6 bases and J shed 0 bases, with 11 bases lying between them. This CDR3 has 14 amino acids.

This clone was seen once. The CDR3 nucleotides read TGCGCCAGCAGCTCCCAGGGGCCCGATCTTGGGGGCACTGAAGCTTTCTTT. Its translation is CASSSQGPDLGGTEAFF. V gene TRBV5-1 combines with J gene TRBJ1-1; TRBD1 is a possible D gene (6 bases). The length of the CDR3 is 17 residues. The germline gives CDR1 SGHRS, CDR2 YFSETQ. Deletions cut 3 bases from V and 4 bases from J, with 22 bases between.

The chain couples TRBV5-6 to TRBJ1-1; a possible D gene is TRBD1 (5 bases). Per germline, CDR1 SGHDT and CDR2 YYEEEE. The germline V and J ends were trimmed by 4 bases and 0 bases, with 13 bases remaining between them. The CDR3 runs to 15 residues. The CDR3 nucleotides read TGTGCCAGCAGCCCGTGGAGGGGTATGAACACTGAAGCTTTCTTT. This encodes CASSPWRGMNTEAFF.

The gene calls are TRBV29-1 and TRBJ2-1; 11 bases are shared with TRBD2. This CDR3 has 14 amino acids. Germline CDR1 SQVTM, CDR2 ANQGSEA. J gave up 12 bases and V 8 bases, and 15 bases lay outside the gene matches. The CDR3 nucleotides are TGCAGCCATTCATTGGGACTAGCGGTTCCCAGGCAGTTCTTC. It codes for CSHSLGLAVPRQFF.

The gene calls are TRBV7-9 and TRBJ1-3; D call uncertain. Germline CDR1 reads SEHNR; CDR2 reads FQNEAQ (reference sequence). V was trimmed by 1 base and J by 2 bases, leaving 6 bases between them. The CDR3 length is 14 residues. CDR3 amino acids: CASSLGVAGNTIYF. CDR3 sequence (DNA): TGTGCCAGCAGCTTAGGGGTTGCTGGAAACACCATATATTTT.

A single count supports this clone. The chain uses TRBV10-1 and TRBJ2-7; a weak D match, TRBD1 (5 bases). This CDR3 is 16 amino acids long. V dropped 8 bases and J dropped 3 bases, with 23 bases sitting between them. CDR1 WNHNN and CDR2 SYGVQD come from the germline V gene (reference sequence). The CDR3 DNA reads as TGCGCCAGCTTTGGGCAGGGTATCCGAGCCAACTACGAGCAGTACTTC. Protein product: CASFGQGIRANYEQYF.

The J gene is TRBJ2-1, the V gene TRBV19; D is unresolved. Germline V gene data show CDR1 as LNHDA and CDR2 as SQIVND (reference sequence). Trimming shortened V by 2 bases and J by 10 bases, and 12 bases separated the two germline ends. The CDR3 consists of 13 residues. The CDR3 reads CASSISRSREQFF. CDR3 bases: TGTGCCAGTAGTATATCCCGTAGTAGAGAGCAGTTCTTC.

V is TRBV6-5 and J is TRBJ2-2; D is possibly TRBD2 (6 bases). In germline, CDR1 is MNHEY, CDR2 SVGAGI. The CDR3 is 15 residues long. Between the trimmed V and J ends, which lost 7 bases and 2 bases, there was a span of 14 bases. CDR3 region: CASTPRDFNTGELFF. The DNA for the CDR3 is TGTGCCAGCACCCCCCGGGACTTTAACACCGGGGAGCTGTTTTTT.

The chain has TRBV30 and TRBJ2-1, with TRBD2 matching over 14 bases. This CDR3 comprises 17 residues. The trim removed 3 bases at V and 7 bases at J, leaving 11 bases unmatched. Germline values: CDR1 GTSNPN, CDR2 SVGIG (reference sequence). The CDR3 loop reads CAWRGTSGRSFRNEQFF. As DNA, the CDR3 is TGTGCCTGGAGGGGGACTAGCGGGAGATCGTTTAGGAATGAGCAGTTCTTC.

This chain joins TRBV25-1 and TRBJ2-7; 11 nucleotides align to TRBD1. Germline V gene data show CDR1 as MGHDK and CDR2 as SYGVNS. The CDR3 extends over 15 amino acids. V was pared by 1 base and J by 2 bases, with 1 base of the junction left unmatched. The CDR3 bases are TGTGCCAGCAGTGAATGGGGACAGGGGGCCTACGAGCAGTACTTC. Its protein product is CASSEWGQGAYEQYF.

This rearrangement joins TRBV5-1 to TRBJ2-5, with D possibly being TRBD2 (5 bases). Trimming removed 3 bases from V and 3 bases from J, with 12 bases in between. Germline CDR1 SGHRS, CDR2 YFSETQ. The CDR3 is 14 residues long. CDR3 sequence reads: CASSWRPDEETQYF. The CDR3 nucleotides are TGCGCCAGCAGCTGGAGGCCGGACGAAGAGACCCAGTACTTC.

The CDR3 region has the DNA TGTACCAGCAGCTCAGGACTAGCGGCCTACGAGCAGTACTTC. Translated: CTSSSGLAAYEQYF. This chain uses TRBV7-2 with TRBJ2-5, with 10 bases aligning to TRBD2. Matching the DNA end better, TRBJ2-7 makes the J call doubtful. Per the germline V gene, CDR1 is SGHTA and CDR2 is FQGNSA. This CDR3 has 14 residues.